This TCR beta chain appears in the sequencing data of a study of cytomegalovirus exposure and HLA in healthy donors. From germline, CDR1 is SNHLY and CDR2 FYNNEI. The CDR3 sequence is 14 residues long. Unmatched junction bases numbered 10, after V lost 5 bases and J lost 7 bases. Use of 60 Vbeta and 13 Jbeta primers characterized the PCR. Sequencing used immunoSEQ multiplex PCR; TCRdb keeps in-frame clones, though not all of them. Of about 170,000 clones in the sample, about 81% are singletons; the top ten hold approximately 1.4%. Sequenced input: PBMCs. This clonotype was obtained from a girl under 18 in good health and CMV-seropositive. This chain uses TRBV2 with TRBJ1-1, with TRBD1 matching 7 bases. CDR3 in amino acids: CASSLQGISSEAFF. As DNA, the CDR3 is TGTGCCAGCAGTTTACAGGGGATATCTAGTGAAGCTTTCTTT.